These 27 T cell receptor beta chains were sequenced from one sample in a study of blood T cell repertoires in COVID-19. Here immunoSEQ multiplex PCR was the method, and the copy in TCRdb shows in-frame clones only, minus some. The table has tens of thousands of clones, more than 85% seen once; the top ten hold more than 15%. Sequencing input: peripheral blood. These receptor sequences come from a human donor with active COVID-19. The donor label of this sample is uncertain.

The CDR3 region has the DNA TGTGCCAGCGGAAAGGTTGGGGGGATGAACACTGAAGCTTTCTTT. This gives the protein CASGKVGGMNTEAFF. The rearrangement links TRBV10-3 to TRBJ1-1, with D perhaps TRBD1 (5 bases). The CDR3 is 15 amino acids. Looked up from germline, CDR1 is ENHRY and CDR2 is SYGVKD. V dropped 10 bases and J dropped 0 bases, with 18 bases sitting between them.

This clone was counted once. The genes are TRBV5-8 and TRBJ1-2; D perhaps matches TRBD1 (5 bases). CDR3 length: 15 residues. CDR1 and CDR2 (germline): SGHTS, YDEGEE. V dropped 4 bases and J dropped 0 bases, with 13 bases sitting between them. The CDR3 DNA reads as TGTGCCAGCAGCCTCAGGACATACGCTAACTATGGCTACACCTTC. Translating it yields CASSLRTYANYGYTF.

The chain is built from TRBV21-1 and TRBJ2-1; the table assigns TRBD2, which was not confirmed against the DNA. TRBV21-1 is a pseudogene. The CDR3 length is 18 residues. The CDR3 region is CASSKELGGGDSYNEQFF. The CDR3 DNA reads as TGTGCCAGCAGCAAAGAATTGGGGGGAGGGGACTCCTACAATGAGCAGTTCTTC.

The genes are TRBV7-2 and TRBJ1-3; the D gene is possibly TRBD1 (6 bases). CDR3 length: 19 residues. CDR1 and CDR2 from the germline V gene are SGHTA and FQGNSA. The V end was cut by 6 bases, the J end by 4 bases, with 28 bases between. CDR3 in DNA: TGTGCCAGCAGACCCTCAGGGGCATCGAATTCTATGGCAGGAAACACCATATATTTT. It yields the protein CASRPSGASNSMAGNTIYF.

The V and J genes are TRBV11-2 and TRBJ1-5; D might be TRBD1 (5 bases). Trimming cost V 4 bases and J 4 bases, with 11 bases left between them. This CDR3 contains 14 residues. Germline CDR1 and CDR2: SGHAT and FQNNGV. DNA of the CDR3: TGTGCCAGCAGCTCCCAGGGAATGAATCAGCCCCAGCATTTT. Protein product: CASSSQGMNQPQHF.

V usage is TRBV7-8 and J usage is TRBJ1-1; D is perhaps TRBD1 (6 bases). This CDR3 has 17 amino acids. V lost 1 base, J lost 4 bases, and 19 bases lay in between. Germline CDR1 is SGHVS and CDR2 is FQNEAQ. DNA of the CDR3: TGTGCCAGCAGCTTAGGACCACTACAGGGCTTAAGCACTGAAGCTTTCTTT. This sequence encodes CASSLGPLQGLSTEAFF.

The chain recombines TRBV6-5 with TRBJ2-5, with 10 bases identical to TRBD2. There are 15 residues in the CDR3. The V segment lost 7 bases and the J segment 5 bases; nucleotides outside the gene matches: 10. Per germline, CDR1 MNHEY and CDR2 SVGAGI. The CDR3 here is CASNSKRGGPETQYF. The CDR3 DNA follows: TGTGCCAGCAACTCCAAGCGGGGGGGCCCCGAGACCCAGTACTTC.

The chain employs TRBV25-1 and TRBJ1-4; D not certain. The CDR3 length is 16 residues. Trimming shortened V by 5 bases and J by 0 bases, and 13 bases separated the two germline ends. Per the germline V gene, CDR1 is MGHDK and CDR2 is SYGVNS. CDR3 nucleotides: TGTGCCAGCAGTCCCGGGGTATATGCAACTAATGAAAAACTGTTTTTT. It encodes CASSPGVYATNEKLFF.

J is TRBJ1-2 and V is TRBV3-1 (or the pseudogene TRBV3-2); tentatively, D is TRBD1 (6 bases). This CDR3 has 14 amino acids. Germline CDR1 is LGHDT and CDR2 is YNNKEL (reference sequence). Between the trimmed V and J ends, which lost 0 bases and 5 bases, there was a span of 10 bases. The CDR3 spells CASSQEITGYGYTF. The CDR3 bases are TGTGCCAGCAGCCAAGAAATCACAGGGTATGGCTACACCTTC.

Regarding this clone: The junction differs from germline at one of its ends, possibly a read error. V usage is TRBV4-2 and J usage is TRBJ2-1, with D perhaps matching TRBD2 (7 bases). The CDR3 runs to 15 residues. Germline CDR1 is LGHNA and CDR2 is YNFKEQ. The CDR3 loop reads CASSQDLNGGAFRVF. Here the CDR3 DNA reads TGTGCCAGCAGCCAAGATCTTAATGGGGGGGCTTTTAGGGTCTTC.

The rearrangement links TRBV2 to TRBJ2-1, with 13 bases that match TRBD2. The V and J ends lost 5 bases and 10 bases, in that order; junction bases with no gene match: 8. CDR1 and CDR2 (germline): SNHLY, FYNNEI. The CDR3 contains 15 residues. CDR3 coding DNA: TGTGCCAGCAGTCCTACTAGCGGGGGGGCCATAGAGCAGTTCTTC. Encoded protein: CASSPTSGGAIEQFF.

The J gene is TRBJ1-5, the V gene TRBV6-2 or TRBV6-3, with D perhaps matching TRBD1 (5 bases). CDR3 length equals 16 residues. Trimming removed 6 bases at V and 1 base at J, with 16 bases between. The germline V gene has CDR1 MNHEY and CDR2 SVGEGT. CDR3 in amino acids: CASSLIGQGSNQPQHF. CDR3 nucleotide sequence: TGTGCCAGCAGCCTCATCGGACAAGGAAGCAATCAGCCCCAGCATTTT.

The rearrangement joins TRBV15 to TRBJ1-2; D possibly corresponds to TRBD1 (5 bases). Trimming stripped 0 bases from V and 6 bases from J, with 20 bases between. There are 17 residues in the CDR3. The germline V gene encodes CDR1 LNHNV and CDR2 YYDKDF (reference sequence). This CDR3 is CATSRDFRGFGQHGYTF. Written as DNA, the CDR3 is TGTGCCACCAGCAGAGATTTTCGTGGTTTCGGACAACATGGCTACACCTTC.

The rearrangement uses TRBV18 and TRBJ1-4; TRBD1 is a possible D gene (5 bases). Germline V gene sequence: CDR1 KGHSH, CDR2 LQKENI. This CDR3 region has 16 residues. Trimming shortened V by 3 bases and J by 0 bases, and 11 bases separated the two germline ends. CDR3 bases: TGTGCCAGCTCACCGCAGGGTCCGCCAACTAATGAAAAACTGTTTTTT. Protein sequence: CASSPQGPPTNEKLFF. Full variable domain (missing parts from reference TRBV18 and TRBJ1-4): NAGVMQNPRHLVRRRGQEARLRCSPMKGHSHVYWYRQLPEEGLKFMVYLQKENIIDESGMPKERFSAEFPKEGPSILRIQQVVRGDSAAYFCASSPQGPPTNEKLFFGSGTQLSVL.

This clone was counted once. Here the CDR3 DNA reads TGCGCCAGCACCCCAAGTGTCGCTAGCGGTGTCAATGAGCAGTTCTTC. The encoded protein is CASTPSVASGVNEQFF. This rearrangement joins TRBV5-1 to TRBJ2-1, with 7 bases aligning to TRBD2. Germline CDR1 and CDR2: SGHRS and YFSETQ. J lost 6 bases, V lost 6 bases, and 15 bases had no gene match. This CDR3 spans 16 amino acids.

A few counts support this clone. This chain connects TRBV21-1 to TRBJ1-2; TRBD1 is the table's D call and was not checked against the DNA. TRBV21-1 is assigned pseudogene status. The CDR3 covers 14 residues. The CDR3: CASSKIGADYGYTF. Here the CDR3 DNA reads TGTGCCAGCAGCAAGATAGGGGCGGACTATGGCTACACCTTC.

The chain links TRBV3-1 (or the pseudogene TRBV3-2) to TRBJ2-5, with TRBD1 matching 7 bases. Germline trimming cut 1 base from V and 10 bases from J; bases unmatched to any gene: 6. The CDR3 spans 13 residues. Per the germline V gene, CDR1 is LGHDT and CDR2 is YNNKEL (reference sequence). The CDR3 is CASSQAGGRFQYF. CDR3 sequence (DNA): TGTGCCAGCAGCCAAGCAGGGGGAAGATTCCAGTACTTC.

The chain uses TRBV7-2 and TRBJ2-5, with no clear D. Germline V gene sequence: CDR1 SGHTA, CDR2 FQGNSA. Trimming removed 1 base from V and 2 bases from J, with 8 bases in between. The CDR3 loop spans 14 amino acids. DNA for the CDR3: TGTGCCAGCAGCTTAGGGTCTAGACAAGAGACCCAGTACTTC. This encodes CASSLGSRQETQYF.

This rearrangement joins TRBV6-2 or TRBV6-3 to TRBJ2-5, with D possibly being TRBD2 (5 bases). Trimming took 2 bases from V and 5 from J, leaving 9 bases between them. Per the germline V gene, CDR1 is MNHEY and CDR2 is SVGEGT. CDR3 length: 13 amino acids. The CDR3 nucleotides are TGTGCCAGCAGTTACCTGTCGGGGGAGACCCAGTACTTC. Its protein product is CASSYLSGETQYF.

This clone came up a few times. The chain joins TRBV19 to TRBJ2-7; tentative D call: TRBD1 (5 bases). V lost 4 bases and J 6 bases, leaving 10 bases between the germline ends. Germline assignment: CDR1 LNHDA and CDR2 SQIVND (reference sequence). The CDR3 extends over 12 amino acids. CDR3 in amino acids: CASSTGWGEQYF. The CDR3 DNA sequence: TGTGCCAGTAGTACAGGGTGGGGCGAGCAGTACTTC.

The chain employs TRBV5-4 and TRBJ1-6, with 8 bases aligning to TRBD1. The CDR3 totals 14 residues. V lost 2 bases, J lost 8 bases, and 3 bases stayed unmatched. Germline V CDR1 and CDR2: SGHNT, YYREEE (reference sequence). CDR3: CASSFGQGDSPLHF. The CDR3 DNA follows: TGTGCCAGCAGCTTCGGACAGGGTGATTCACCCCTCCACTTT.

The genes are TRBV7-9 and TRBJ1-4; D is unclear. Germline assignment: CDR1 SEHNR and CDR2 FQNEAQ (reference sequence). This CDR3 is built from 14 residues. V lost 5 bases to trimming and J lost 4 bases, with 11 bases between them. For the CDR3, the DNA is TGTGCCAGCAGCGCCCTAACCATTAATGAAAAACTGTTTTTT. This encodes CASSALTINEKLFF.

In DNA form, the CDR3 reads TGTGCCAGCAGTTATTCCGACATCCTCTATGGCTACACCTTC. Translated: CASSYSDILYGYTF. The chain joins TRBV6-5 to TRBJ1-2; D not resolved. With 3 bases removed from V and 4 bases from J, the gap between germline ends came to 12 bases. The germline V gene has CDR1 MNHEY and CDR2 SVGAGI. The CDR3 is 14 amino acids.

This chain uses TRBV6-1 with TRBJ2-7, with 7 positions matching TRBD1. In germline, CDR1 is MNHNS, CDR2 SASEGT. This CDR3 spans 15 amino acids. With 2 bases clipped from V and 1 base from J, the junction kept 5 bases outside the gene matches. This chain's CDR3 is CASSEKTGKSYEQYF. The CDR3 DNA follows: TGTGCCAGCAGTGAAAAGACAGGGAAATCCTACGAGCAGTACTTC.

The V call is TRBV6-5, the J call TRBJ2-5, with TRBD2 identical over 9 bases. This CDR3 is built from 15 residues. Looked up from germline, CDR1 is MNHEY and CDR2 is SVGAGI. The chain's CDR3 is CATGLAGTYQETQYF. The CDR3 nucleotides read TGTGCTACCGGGCTAGCGGGGACCTACCAAGAGACCCAGTACTTC.

The V and J genes are TRBV19 and TRBJ1-5; D ambiguous. The CDR3 is 16 amino acids. Trimming took 6 bases from V and 2 from J, leaving 17 bases between them. The germline V gene encodes CDR1 LNHDA and CDR2 SQIVND (reference sequence). The CDR3 DNA sequence: TGTGCCAGTAGGGTTCGGCGGGGAGGTGGCAATCAGCCCCAGCATTTT. Residues: CASRVRRGGGNQPQHF.

V and J are TRBV7-9 and TRBJ2-7, with D hard to call. The CDR3 runs 15 residues. Germline V lookup: CDR1 SEHNR, CDR2 FQNEAQ (reference sequence). V was clipped by 0 bases and J by 0 bases, with 9 bases between them. CDR3 DNA: TGTGCCAGCAGCTTAGCGGGTCGGAGCTCCTACGAGCAGTACTTC. It specifies CASSLAGRSSYEQYF.